The rows below give T cell receptor beta chains drawn from one sample of a study of blood T cell repertoires in COVID-19. Assay used: immunoSEQ multiplex PCR; TCRdb lists only in-frame clones, some missing. The sample has about 150,000 clones, roughly four fifths seen once. Sequencing input: peripheral blood. Source of these receptors: a woman over 75 with COVID-19, enrolled during active disease. Each CDR3 is given with its conserved first and last residue. The order of the fields is V gene, clone size, CDR3 protein. The size entry is marked missing in some rows and otherwise reads once, few, many or a size class.

>TRBV7-9|.
CASSPTSGSPYKQYF
>TRBV2|.
CASNGDRAQETQYF
>TRBV7-9|.
CASSSPGLSNTEAFF
>TRBV9|.
CASSGGQGTEAFF
>TRBV6-2/TRBV6-3|.
CASSRGTSGTEQYF
>TRBV9|.
CASSSLGGNTEAFF
>TRBV28|few
CAVERATNYGYTF
>TRBV7-9|.
CASTKPGQGYEQYF
>TRBV7-8|.
CASSQGTGFVYEQYF
>TRBV19|.
CASSTRTGAAATQYF
>TRBV5-1|few
CASSLWQGTYNEQFF
>TRBV2|.
CASSADRHYGYTF
>TRBV10-2|.
CASSDAAGVDGEQYF
>TRBV19|.
CASMGTGGYQPQHF
>TRBV4-3|once
CASSQERDYEQFF
>TRBV27|once
CASFREEYEQYF
>TRBV5-1|.
CASSLASSTNEKLFF
>TRBV27|.
CASSSYSGANVLTF
>TRBV27|.
CASSPGQLRLNEKLFF
>TRBV3-1/TRBV3-2|.
CASRLTGGASYEQYF
>TRBV7-9|.
CASSLTSTNEKLFF
>TRBV3-1/TRBV3-2|.
CASSKPGQGIYEQYF
>TRBV28|.
CASSLARGSGSEQFF
>TRBV5-5|.
CASSRDRVKNEQYF
>TRBV6-1|.
CASSEKGGGTQYF
>TRBV28|.
CASRLRGPQHF
>TRBV5-4|.
CASSVDRGASYEQYF
>TRBV7-2|.
CASSWSGETQYF
>TRBV28|.
CASSPQGEGYSPLHF
>TRBV7-3|.
CASSYTGTSHEQYF
>TRBV18|few
CASSEGLARDEQFF
>TRBV21-1|.
CARTDRGPSNEKLFF
>TRBV27|.
CASKEARPAPYEQYF
>TRBV19|few
CASTWGRGGYNEQFF
>TRBV5-5|.
CASSLARTYNSPLHF
>TRBV2|.
CASSEVRGADYGYTF
>TRBV5-8|.
CASSLYRQGKETQYF
>TRBV20-1|once
CSASSRGHGWEQFF
>TRBV10-3|.
CAISALTSDITGTDTQYF
>TRBV10-3|.
CASGDRGRNEQFF
>TRBV5-5|.
CASSLGTGATETQYF
>TRBV7-2|.
CASSSQTGGADTIYF
>TRBV25-1|.
CASSEWGTGVKGGYTF
>TRBV28|.
CASTGVLFTGELFF
>TRBV30|.
CAWSHFGLAGPGGGETQYF
>TRBV5-1|.
CASSLAQGEREQYF
>TRBV18|.
CASSPGGETQYF
>TRBV9|.
CASSAGATGGETQYF
>TRBV7-6|.
CASSLVAGWGGTEAFF
>TRBV7-3|once
CASRPGLGWDNEQFF
>TRBV7-8|few
CASSFTPGTEKNYGYTF
>TRBV29-1|.
CSVELGARGGYTF
>TRBV6-4|.
CANSNWEAGDQETQYF
>TRBV28|.
CASSRGGRDTEAFF
>TRBV1|.
CTSSQDITIAGGVPYNEQFF
>TRBV28|once
CASSLPTHGYTF
>TRBV4-2|.
CASSQDPGDGYTF